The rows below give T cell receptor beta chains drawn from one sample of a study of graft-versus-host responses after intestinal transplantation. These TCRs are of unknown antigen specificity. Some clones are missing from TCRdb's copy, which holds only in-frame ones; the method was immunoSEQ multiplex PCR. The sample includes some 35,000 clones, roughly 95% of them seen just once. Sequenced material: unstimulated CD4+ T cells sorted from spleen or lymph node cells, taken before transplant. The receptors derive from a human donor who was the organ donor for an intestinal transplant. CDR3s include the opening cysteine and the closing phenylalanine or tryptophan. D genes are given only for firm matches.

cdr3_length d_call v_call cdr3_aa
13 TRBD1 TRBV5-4 CASSLDATGGAFF
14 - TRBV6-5 CASKSGANSYEQYF
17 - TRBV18 CASSPPVLRGVVNEAFF
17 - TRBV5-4 CASSFVSPPNPYNEQFF
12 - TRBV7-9 CASSRQNSPLHF
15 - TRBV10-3 CAISPGTAKSSGYTF
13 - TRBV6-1 CASSTLRNYGYTF
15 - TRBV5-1 CASSLVGLNTGELFF
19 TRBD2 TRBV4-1 CASSLPPRTQRGNTGELFF
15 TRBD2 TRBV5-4 CASSFGGAIPNEQFF
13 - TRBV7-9 CASSRGGQETQYF
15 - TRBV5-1 CASSGTGSTNEKLFF
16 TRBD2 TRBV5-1 CASSRLAGSSYNEQFF
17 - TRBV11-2 CASSPRHKVATNEKLFF
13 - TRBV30 CAWGGAPNYGYTF
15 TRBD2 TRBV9 CASSVLAGGPYEQYF
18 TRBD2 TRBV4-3 CASSQDQQRGTSTDTQYF
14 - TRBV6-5 CASISTLGGNEQFF
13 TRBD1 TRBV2 CASRGQGYNEQFF
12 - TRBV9 CASSGTGNTIYF
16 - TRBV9 CASNARRVTNTGELFF
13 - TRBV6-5 CASSTGPNQPQHF
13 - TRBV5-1 CASSLSSDYGYTF
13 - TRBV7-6 CASSPTTDYGYTF
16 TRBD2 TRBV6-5 CASSYVGSGGTDTQYF
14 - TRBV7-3 CASSLFAEGSPLHF
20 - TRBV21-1 CASSYGYGDRGLDSGNTIYF
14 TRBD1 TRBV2 CASGDRDSGNTIYF
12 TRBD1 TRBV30 CAWSDRGREQYF
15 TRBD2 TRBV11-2 CASSLLAGGTDTQYF
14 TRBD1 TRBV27 CASSFRQGNTEAFF
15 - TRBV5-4 CASSLDSSYNSPLHF
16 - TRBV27 CASSFQTSSYNSPLHF
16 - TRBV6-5 CASSYSGGAGNSPLHF
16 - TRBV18 CASSPTVPTPFGGYTF
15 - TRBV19 CASSDNRDNYNEQFF
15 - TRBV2 CASSADRRLNEKLFF
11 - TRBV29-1 CSVEYVYEQYF
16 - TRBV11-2 CASSLGQVRMNTEAFF
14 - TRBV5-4 CASSPGRGNSPLHF
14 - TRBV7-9 CASSLELMAGELFF
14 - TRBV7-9 CASSLGLSQETQYF
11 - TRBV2 CASSHRYGYTF
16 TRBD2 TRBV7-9 CASSLSLAGVYNEQFF
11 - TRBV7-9 CASRLNTEAFF
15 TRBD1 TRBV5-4 CASSFGQGGNSPLHF
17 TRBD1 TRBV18 CASSPRTGSSSGNTIYF
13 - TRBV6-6 CASSIGGSYEQYF
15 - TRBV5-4 CASSFSGGDTGELFF
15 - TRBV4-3 CASSQEPGMNTEAFF
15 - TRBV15 CATSRELALTDTQYF
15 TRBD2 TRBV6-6 CASSTTSGVSDTQYF
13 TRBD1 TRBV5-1 CASIGTGNTEAFF
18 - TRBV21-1 CASSKVETFARYNSPLHF